The clone carrying this TCR beta chain was detected many times. Its cognate antigen is unknown. Researchers built TCR beta libraries using quantitative 5'-RACE with molecular barcodes. TCRdb reanalysed the 5' RACE reads using MiXCR and keeps one entry per CDR3 protein. The data hold approximately 520,000 distinct CDR3 sequences, with 5.3% observed a single time. This CDR3 contains 16 residues. Germline V gives CDR1 KGHSH, CDR2 LQKENI. Trimming stripped 3 bases from V and 4 bases from J, with 19 bases between. The data originate from a study of CD8 T cells in ankylosing spondylitis. The study's findings and limits: According to the report, clones linked to the disease were significantly enriched in matched synovial fluid samples taken from ankylosing spondylitis patients. As for the disease-linked clones, they showed a CD8+ phenotype and occurred at relatively low frequencies in peripheral blood. In reactive arthritis synovial fluid and blood, some motif variants had been reported before. A TCR beta motif of under ten highly homologous variants appeared characteristic of ankylosing spondylitis blood.

The receptor comes from a male donor with ankylosing spondylitis. Specimen: blood, either unsorted or a sorted T cell fraction (not recorded which). The rearrangement links TRBV18 to TRBJ2-7; D is possibly TRBD1 (6 bases). The CDR3 loop reads CASSPMIGDITYEQYF. CDR3 coding DNA: TGTGCCAGCTCACCGATGATTGGGGACATAACTTACGAGCAGTACTTC. The variable domain in full, with the rest retrieved from reference TRBV18 and TRBJ2-7, is NAGVMQNPRHLVRRRGQEARLRCSPMKGHSHVYWYRQLPEEGLKFMVYLQKENIIDESGMPKERFSAEFPKEGPSILRIQQVVRGDSAAYFCASSPMIGDITYEQYFGPGTRLTVT.